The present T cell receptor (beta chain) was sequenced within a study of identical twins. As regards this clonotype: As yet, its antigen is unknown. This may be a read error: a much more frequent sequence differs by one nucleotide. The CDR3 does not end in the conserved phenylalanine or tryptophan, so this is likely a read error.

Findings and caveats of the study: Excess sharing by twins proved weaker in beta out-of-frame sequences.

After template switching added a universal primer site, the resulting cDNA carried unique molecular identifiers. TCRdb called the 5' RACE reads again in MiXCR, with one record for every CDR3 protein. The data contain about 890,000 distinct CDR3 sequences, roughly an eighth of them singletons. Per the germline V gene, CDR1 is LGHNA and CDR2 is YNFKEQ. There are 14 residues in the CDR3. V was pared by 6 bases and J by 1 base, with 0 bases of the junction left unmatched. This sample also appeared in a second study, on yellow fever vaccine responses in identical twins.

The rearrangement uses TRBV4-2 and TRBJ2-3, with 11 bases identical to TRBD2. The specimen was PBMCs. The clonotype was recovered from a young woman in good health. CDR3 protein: CASRTSGGTDTQYL. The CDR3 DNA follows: TGTGCCAGCAGGACTAGCGGGGGCACAGATACGCAGTATTTA.